This is a list of T cell receptor beta chains from one sample in a study of early T cells in non-severe SARS-CoV-2 infection. MiXCR, run by TCRdb on the 5' RACE reads, gives a single entry per CDR3 protein. The table shows 80,000 to 95,000 distinct CDR3 sequences, with 12% to 15% occurring only once. Sequencing input: whole blood. All receptors derive from an adult who was a healthcare worker with PCR-confirmed SARS-CoV-2 infection or an uninfected control (not recorded which). CDR3s include the opening cysteine and the closing phenylalanine or tryptophan. The D gene is left open where the match is weak. Not every row has a clone size; where given, it reads once, few, many or a size class.

j_call,v_call,clone_size,d_call,cdr3_nt,cdr3_aa
TRBJ2-5,TRBV21-1,once,.,TGTGCCAGCAGCGCCAGGGGTGGCGAGACCCAGTACTTC,CASSARGGETQYF
TRBJ1-1,TRBV27,.,.,TGTGCCAGCAGTTTTCTCCCGGTATCGAATGAACCTTTCTTT,CASSFLPVSNEPFF
TRBJ1-1,TRBV7-3,many,.,TGTGCCAGCAGCTTAGGAGGGCCCACTGAAGCTTTCTTT,CASSLGGPTEAFF
TRBJ1-1,TRBV7-9,.,.,TGTGCCAGCAGCTTAGCCATGGCAGCTGTTGAAGCTTTCTTT,CASSLAMAAVEAFF
TRBJ2-3,TRBV7-2,.,.,TGTGCCAGCAGCCTAGGGGGGATGGATACGCAGTATTTT,CASSLGGMDTQYF
TRBJ2-5,TRBV7-3,many,.,TGTGCCAGCAGCTTAACAGTTGAAGAGACCCAGTACTTC,CASSLTVEETQYF
TRBJ2-5,TRBV5-1,.,.,TGCGCCAGCAGCTCTGACTCTGGCAGGGAGACCCAGTACTTC,CASSSDSGRETQYF
TRBJ1-4,TRBV20-1,.,.,TGCAGTGCTAGAGTAGGGGTGGCCTTAAAAGAAAAACTGTTTTTT,CSARVGVALKEKLFF
TRBJ2-7,TRBV5-1,.,.,TGCGCCAGCAGCAAGAAGGACGGAGACTACGAGCAGTACTTC,CASSKKDGDYEQYF
TRBJ1-4,TRBV10-3,few,.,TGTGCCATCAGTGACGGCAGCCTCACTGAAAAACTGTTTTTT,CAISDGSLTEKLFF
TRBJ1-1,TRBV6-5,few,.,TGTGCCAGCAGTTACCTTCCCCAGAACACTGAAGCTTTCTTT,CASSYLPQNTEAFF
TRBJ2-1,TRBV20-1,.,TRBD2,TGCAGTGCTAGGTCCCCCGGGACTATAAGGAATGAGCAGTTCTTC,CSARSPGTIRNEQFF
TRBJ1-1,TRBV20-1,.,.,TGCAGTGCTTTCACCACTGAAGCTTTCTTT,CSAFTTEAFF
TRBJ2-2,TRBV5-1,many,.,TGCGCCAGCAACAGGGACACCGCGAACACCGGGGAGCTGTTTTTT,CASNRDTANTGELFF
TRBJ1-5,TRBV28,.,.,TGTGCCAGCAATCAACAGGGTCGGCAGCCCCAGCATTTT,CASNQQGRQPQHF
TRBJ2-5,TRBV6-1,many,TRBD1,TGTGCCAGCATCGACAGGGGAGAGACCCAGTACTTC,CASIDRGETQYF
TRBJ2-5,TRBV28,.,TRBD1,TGTGCCAGCCACCCTCCGGGACAGCAAGAGACCCAGTACTTC,CASHPPGQQETQYF
TRBJ1-2,TRBV20-1,few,.,TGCAGTGCTGGTGGTGGCGGTTCGAACTATGGCTACACCTTC,CSAGGGGSNYGYTF
TRBJ2-7,TRBV29-1,.,.,TGCAGCGTTGAAGTGGGAAGGGGCTACGAGCAGTACTTC,CSVEVGRGYEQYF
TRBJ2-4,TRBV5-1,few,.,TGCGCCAGCAGCTTGAAGGACGGAAACATTCAGTACTTC,CASSLKDGNIQYF
TRBJ1-3,TRBV5-1,.,TRBD1,TGCGCCAGCAGCTTGGATACAGGGGCTGGAAACACCATATATTTT,CASSLDTGAGNTIYF
TRBJ1-1,TRBV10-2,.,TRBD1,TGCGCCAGCAGTGTGGACAGGGCAACTGAAGCTTTCTTT,CASSVDRATEAFF
TRBJ2-3,TRBV20-1,few,.,TGCAGTGCTAGAGATCTGGTCAGGGCGGCAGATACGCAGTATTTT,CSARDLVRAADTQYF
TRBJ1-1,TRBV11-2,.,.,TGTGCCAGCAGCTTTCAGATAACCCGGGGCACTGAAGCTTTCTTT,CASSFQITRGTEAFF
TRBJ2-7,TRBV28,many,.,TGTGCCAGCTGGCGGGACGGATCCTACGAGCAGTACTTC,CASWRDGSYEQYF
TRBJ1-1,TRBV10-3,.,.,TGTGCCATCAGTGAGTCGCGCGGGAACACTGAAGCTTTCTTT,CAISESRGNTEAFF
TRBJ2-2,TRBV7-2,.,TRBD2,TGTGCCAGCAGCTTAGCGGCTAGCGGGGTAGAGCTGTTTTTT,CASSLAASGVELFF
TRBJ2-3,TRBV5-8,many,TRBD1,TGTGCCAGCAGCGGGTCAACAGGGGGAACTAGCACAGATACGCAGTATTTT,CASSGSTGGTSTDTQYF
TRBJ2-1,TRBV9,few,TRBD1,TGTGCCAGCAGCGTAGAGGGGTCAGGGGGTTGGGATGAGCAGTTCTTC,CASSVEGSGGWDEQFF
TRBJ2-5,TRBV7-8,many,.,TGTGCCAGCAGCTTAGTATCCAGGGCGGAGACCCAGTACTTC,CASSLVSRAETQYF
TRBJ2-7,TRBV4-2,many,.,TGTGCCAGCAGCCAAGTCCCCGATGACAGATACGAGCAGTACTTC,CASSQVPDDRYEQYF
TRBJ1-5,TRBV28,.,.,TGTGCCAGCAGCAACGCTTTGCGGCCCCAGCATTTT,CASSNALRPQHF
TRBJ2-3,TRBV5-1,.,.,TGCGCCAGCAGCCCGGGAGTGTCCCACACAGATACGCAGTATTTT,CASSPGVSHTDTQYF
TRBJ2-7,TRBV15,few,TRBD2,TGTGCCACCAGCAGAGATCCCCAGCGGGGGGTACTCTACGAGCAGTACTTC,CATSRDPQRGVLYEQYF
TRBJ1-1,TRBV5-1,.,.,TGCGCCAGCAGCTTGGGACAACAGGGAAACACTGAAGCTTTCTTT,CASSLGQQGNTEAFF
TRBJ2-2,TRBV5-1,.,.,TGCGCCAGCAGCGCAGACGTGAATACCGGGGAGCTGTTTTTT,CASSADVNTGELFF
TRBJ1-1,TRBV9,.,TRBD1,TGTGCCAGCAACCGGGACAGGGGAATGAACACTGAAGCTTTCTTT,CASNRDRGMNTEAFF